Sequencing of this TCR beta chain was carried out in a study of blood T cell repertoires in COVID-19. Study-wide background: Whether acute or convalescent, the COVID-19 samples came from the United States, Italy and Spain. T cells, B-cell-depleted T cells, or PBMCs provided the cDNA or gDNA that served as material.

Authors' methods: Nucleated cell counts were estimated from reference gene primer amplification. Clones were read by immunoSEQ multiplex PCR, and TCRdb kept only the in-frame ones, dropping some. V and J calls and clone size are those listed in that table; D and trimming were worked out from the DNA. Of around 250,000 clones in the sample, roughly 89% were seen once. V gave up 0 bases and J gave up 5 bases, with 6 bases separating them. Germline CDR1 reads SGDLS; CDR2 reads YYNGEE. CDR3 length equals 13 residues. Seattle patients were enrolled while actively infected and followed longitudinally. The chain joins TRBV9 to TRBJ2-1; no firm D call. The source material was peripheral blood. The TCR comes from an older woman with COVID-19, enrolled during active disease. The CDR3 is CASSVGRNNEQFF. DNA for the CDR3: TGTGCCAGCAGCGTAGGGAGAAACAATGAGCAGTTCTTC.